The clone carrying this T cell receptor beta chain showed up just a few times. The CDR3 totals 16 residues. This sample is drawn from a study of CD8+ T cells in alopecia areata. Treatment denoted: oral pan-JAK inhibitor, 5-10 mg twice daily. The sequencing template was cDNA reverse transcribed from extracted RNA. The assay was immunoSEQ multiplex PCR, and TCRdb's table has in-frame clones only and misses some. Of around 100,000 clones in the sample, roughly three fifths are singletons; the top ten hold 12%. This TCR was sampled from a human donor with alopecia areata. V and J are TRBV21-1 and TRBJ2-4. TRBV21-1 is a pseudogene segment. The sample here was CD8+ T cells sorted from blood, taken at week 24, from a patient treated with tofacitinib. The CDR3 loop reads CASSSGPYLAKNIQYF. The CDR3 DNA sequence: TGTGCCAGCAGCAGCGGACCCTATCTAGCCAAAAACATTCAGTACTTC.